The subject of this entry is one TCR beta chain. As yet, its antigen is unknown. Measured with immunoSEQ multiplex PCR; TCRdb has only the in-frame clones, and not every one. The profile shows tens of thousands of clones, roughly nine tenths of them singletons. Autoimmune disease history or systemic immunosuppression meant exclusion. The sample is drawn from a study of OX40 agonist ivuxolimab in advanced cancers. Study at large: One hepatocellular carcinoma and two cutaneous melanoma patients partially responded.

Study-level points and caveats: Expanded peripheral T cells had an undetermined antigen specificity.

J was trimmed by 7 bases and V by 1 base; bases with no gene match: 9. The germline V gene has CDR1 PRHDT and CDR2 FYEKMQ (reference sequence). This CDR3 is 16 amino acids long. The clonotype was recovered from an adult with an advanced solid tumor such as melanoma, head and neck, liver or kidney cancer. This chain uses TRBV13 with TRBJ2-1; 8 nucleotides line up with TRBD1. The specimen was CD4+ or CD8+ T cells sorted from blood, collected in a trial of the OX40 agonist ivuxolimab. CDR3 in amino acids: CASSLEGRGRWNEQFF. CDR3 DNA sequence: TGTGCCAGCAGCTTAGAGGGCAGGGGGCGATGGAATGAGCAGTTCTTC.